The 24 T cell receptor beta chains reported below all come from one sample, sequenced in a study of tumor-infiltrating lymphocytes in primary liver carcinoma. TCR beta cDNA was prepared out of approximately 470 ng total RNA by means of a constant-region primer. Each TCR beta library was derived from three nested multiplex PCR rounds that employed slightly modified ARM-PCR. Primers for the first two PCR rounds were TRBV1-TRBV30 forward primers and a C-beta reverse primer (around 10 cycles per round). MiXCR, run by TCRdb on the multiplex PCR reads, gives a single entry per CDR3 protein. Among 90,000 to 150,000 distinct CDR3 sequences listed, roughly 70% were seen once. It was from around 20-30 mg of unsorted bulk tissue that RNA and DNA were co-extracted. What was sequenced was tumor-adjacent normal liver tissue. The source of these receptors is a woman aged 55-69 years with primary liver carcinoma and hepatitis B virus infection.

This clonotype was counted many times. This sequence joins TRBV7-9 and TRBJ1-1, with TRBD1 matching over 10 bases. The CDR3 is made up of 13 amino acids. Trimming removed 5 bases from V and 7 bases from J; junction bases left unmatched: 4. In germline, CDR1 is SEHNR, CDR2 FQNEAQ (reference sequence). CDR3 amino acids: CASSMGQGLEAFF. The CDR3 DNA reads TGTGCCAGCAGCATGGGACAGGGGCTTGAAGCTTTCTTT.

This clonotype appeared many times. The chain is built from TRBV5-1 and TRBJ2-2; no clear D gene. CDR3 length equals 16 residues. In germline, CDR1 is SGHRS, CDR2 YFSETQ. V lost 1 base and J 0 bases, leaving 10 bases between the germline ends. In DNA form, the CDR3 reads TGCGCCAGCAGCTTGTGGCAGACCACGAACACCGGGGAGCTGTTTTTT. Translation gives CASSLWQTTNTGELFF.

To note about this clonotype: At one end the junction does not follow the germline gene, possibly because of a read error. The V call is TRBV5-1, the J call TRBJ2-2; TRBD2 is a possible D gene (5 bases). This CDR3 is built from 16 residues. From germline, CDR1 is SGHRS and CDR2 YFSETQ. The DNA for the CDR3 is TGCGCCAGCAACTTGGAGGACGGCGCGAACACCGGGGAGCTGTTTTTT. Translation: CASNLEDGANTGELFF.

For this clonotype: This is likely a read error, given that the CDR3 carries no conserved phenylalanine or tryptophan at its end. The chain joins TRBV12-5 to TRBJ1-2; tentatively, D is TRBD1 (5 bases). CDR1 and CDR2 (germline): LGHNT, FRNRAP. The CDR3 is made up of 14 amino acids. The V end lost 9 bases, the J end lost 2 bases, and 16 bases lay between the germline ends. The CDR3 DNA sequence: TGTGCTAGCGCGAGGGACGGCGCCAACTATGGCTACACCATC. Its translation: CASARDGANYGYTI.

The table lists this clonotype with many counts. The gene calls are TRBV7-9 and TRBJ2-3, with D maybe TRBD1 (5 bases). Germline lookup yields CDR1 SEHNR and CDR2 FQNEAQ (reference sequence). V lost 5 bases and J 0 bases, leaving 24 bases between the germline ends. The CDR3 has 19 residues. This CDR3 reads CASSIGHFDPPTSTDTQYF. The CDR3 DNA follows: TGTGCCAGCAGCATTGGACATTTCGATCCCCCAACTAGCACAGATACGCAGTATTTT.

Note on this clonotype: An end of the junction differs from the germline gene, which may be a read error. This chain connects TRBV6-5 to TRBJ2-1; 8 bases are shared with TRBD2. Germline V gene data show CDR1 as MNHEY and CDR2 as SVGAGI. The CDR3 is made up of 16 amino acids. The CDR3 DNA follows: TGTGCCAGCAGTTACATTAGCGGGAACTTCTACAAAGAGCAGTTCTTC. Translated, it gives CASSYISGNFYKEQFF.

This clonotype was picked up one time. An end of the junction does not agree with germline; a read error may underlie this. The V call is TRBV4-2, the J call TRBJ2-1; TRBD1 aligns across 7 bases. Germline V gene sequence: CDR1 LGHNA, CDR2 YNFKEQ. CDR3 length: 17 residues. CDR3: CVSSQKAQGTSYNEQFF. CDR3 DNA: TGTGTCAGCAGCCAAAAAGCACAGGGGACCTCCTACAATGAGCAGTTCTTC.

Worth noting for this clonotype: One end of the junction varies from germline; a read error may be responsible. In nucleotides, the CDR3 is TGCGCCAGCAGGAGGAGGCGGGAGAGCTCGGTCTACAATGAGCGGTTCTTC. This codes for CASRRRRESSVYNERFF. The rearrangement uses TRBV4-1 and TRBJ2-1; 7 bases are a match to TRBD2. The CDR3 is 17 residues long. Germline V CDR1 and CDR2: MGHRA, YSYEKL.

A note on this clonotype: A junction boundary mismatches the germline segment, possibly from a read error. The chain combines TRBV11-2 with TRBJ2-3; D is perhaps TRBD2 (6 bases). Germline CDR1 SGHAT, CDR2 FQNNGV. The CDR3 runs 15 residues. DNA for the CDR3: TGTGCCACCGGCTTGGGCGGGATCATCACAGGTACGCAGTATTTT. Protein product: CATGLGGIITGTQYF.

About this clonotype: The conserved phenylalanine or tryptophan is not found at the CDR3 terminus, so this likely reflects a read error. V usage is TRBV11-3 and J usage is TRBJ2-3, with D unresolved. The CDR3 is 15 residues long. Germline V gene lookup returns CDR1 SGHNT and CDR2 YENEEA. V gave up 5 bases and J gave up 4 bases, with 16 bases separating them. The CDR3 loop is CASSPNSGRADTQYC. DNA for the CDR3: TGTGCCAGCAGCCCTAACAGTGGGCGTGCAGATACGCAGTATTGT.

With respect to this clonotype: A much larger clonotype is one base distant, so this may be a read error. The chain couples TRBV7-9 to TRBJ2-2; 8 bases agree with TRBD1. J was trimmed by 10 bases and V by 5 bases; bases with no gene match: 15. The CDR3 is made up of 16 amino acids. CDR1 and CDR2 from the germline V gene are SEHNR and FQNEAQ (reference sequence). CDR3 nucleotides: TGTGCCAGCAGCCCCCTGACAGGGGCACCGAACCAGGAGCTGTTTTTT. Its translation: CASSPLTGAPNQELFF.

A note on this clonotype: Mismatch with germline at one junction end may stem from a read error. J is TRBJ2-1 and V is TRBV29-1, with D tentatively TRBD1 or TRBD2 (5 bases each). CDR1 is SQVTM and CDR2 is ANQGSEA in the germline V gene. This CDR3 contains 17 residues. CDR3 nucleotide sequence: TGCGGCGTCCACCAGGCTAACGGGACGTCCCGAAAGAGTTCGCAGTTCTTC. Amino acid sequence: CGVHQANGTSRKSSQFF.

This clonotype is classed as medium-sized. V usage is TRBV11-2 and J usage is TRBJ2-7; weak D call: TRBD2 (5 bases). The CDR3 loop spans 15 amino acids. The germline V and J ends were trimmed by 3 bases and 0 bases, with 12 bases remaining between them. The germline V gene encodes CDR1 SGHAT and CDR2 FQNNGV. The CDR3, as DNA: TGTGCCAGCAGCTTTAGTCGGGGAACCTCCTACGAGCAGTACTTC. This gives the protein CASSFSRGTSYEQYF.

This rearrangement joins TRBV6-5 to TRBJ2-3; D possibly corresponds to TRBD2 (5 bases). V lost 9 bases to trimming and J lost 0 bases, with 13 bases between them. Germline V lookup: CDR1 MNHEY, CDR2 SVGAGI. There are 14 residues in the CDR3. Written as DNA, the CDR3 is TGTGCCAGTACTGGGAGTTCAAGCACAGATACGCAGTATTTT. Translated: CASTGSSSTDTQYF.

This sequence joins TRBV11-2 and TRBJ2-1; 10 bases are a match to TRBD2. The CDR3 loop spans 16 amino acids. CDR1 and CDR2 from the germline V gene are SGHAT and FQNNGV. Trimming at V came to 3 bases and at J to 11 bases, leaving 13 bases not matched to a gene. The CDR3 reads CASSLLAGAKAYKQFF. In DNA form, the CDR3 reads TGTGCCAGCAGCTTGCTAGCGGGAGCTAAGGCCTATAAGCAGTTCTTC.

This clonotype was counted ten times or more. The V gene is TRBV5-1, the J gene TRBJ2-7; 12 positions match TRBD1. This CDR3 spans 15 amino acids. V lost 3 bases, J lost 1 base, and 2 bases stayed unmatched. Germline V CDR1 and CDR2: SGHRS, YFSETQ. In DNA form, the CDR3 reads TGCGCCAGCAGCTCGGGACAGGGGGCATCCTACGAGCAGTACTTC. Translation: CASSSGQGASYEQYF.

As concerns this clonotype: Just one base apart from a much larger clone, this may be a read error. The rearrangement links TRBV7-9 to TRBJ2-3, with D hard to call. Germline CDR1 is SEHNR and CDR2 is FQNEAQ (reference sequence). The CDR3 has 12 residues. Trimming left V 1 base short and J 6 bases short, with 5 bases between. The CDR3 reads CASSLDSDTQYF. The CDR3, as DNA: TGTGCCAGCAGCTTAGACTCTGATACGCAGTATTTT.

The J gene is TRBJ1-1, the V gene TRBV11-2, with D possibly matching TRBD1 (5 bases). V was shortened by 4 bases and J by 14 bases, with 29 bases between the two germline ends. This CDR3 has 16 residues. CDR1 and CDR2 from the germline V gene are SGHAT and FQNNGV. In DNA form, the CDR3 reads TGTGCCAGCAGCTCCTTAACAGGAGATTGGAACACTGAAGTCTTCTTT. This sequence encodes CASSSLTGDWNTEVFF.

Concerning this clonotype: At one end the junction does not follow the germline gene, possibly because of a read error. This sequence joins TRBV4-1 and TRBJ1-2; D gene unclear. Germline lookup yields CDR1 MGHRA and CDR2 YSYEKL. CDR3 size: 16 residues. CDR3 sequence reads: CASSQEMGSMSYGYIF. Written as DNA, the CDR3 is TGCGCCAGCAGCCAAGAAATGGGGTCGATGTCATATGGCTACATCTTC.

The chain is built from TRBV6-6 and TRBJ2-7; 9 nucleotides agree with TRBD1. This CDR3 contains 17 residues. Per the germline V gene, CDR1 is MNHNY and CDR2 is SVGAGI (reference sequence). Trimming removed 6 bases from V and 3 bases from J; junction bases left unmatched: 15. Written as DNA, the CDR3 is TGTGCCAGCAGCCCTGGACTAAACAGGGGGCAGAACTACGAGCAGTACTTC. The encoded protein is CASSPGLNRGQNYEQYF.

This clonotype occurred many times. This chain joins TRBV6-2 or TRBV6-3 and TRBJ2-1, with 7 positions matching TRBD2. V was clipped by 6 bases and J by 0 bases; unmatched bases: 8. The CDR3 length is 16 residues. CDR1 MNHEY and CDR2 SVGEGT come from the germline V gene. CDR3 protein: CASRTLAYSSYNEQFF. The DNA of the CDR3 is TGTGCCAGCAGAACACTAGCGTACAGCTCCTACAATGAGCAGTTCTTC.

Comment on this clonotype: At one boundary the junction diverges from the germline segment, which might be a read error. CDR3 amino acids: CVSRGGTDTIPNTEAFF. The CDR3 region has the DNA TGTGTCAGCAGGGGTGGGACAGATACCATTCCGAACACTGAAGCTTTCTTT. The V gene is TRBV12-3 or TRBV12-4, the J gene TRBJ1-1, with 7 bases identical to TRBD1. This CDR3 region has 17 residues.

This clonotype was found many times. The rearrangement links TRBV6-4 to TRBJ2-1; TRBD2 aligns across 7 bases. Germline lookup yields CDR1 MRHNA and CDR2 SNTAGT. The CDR3 has 15 amino acids. V lost 1 base, J lost 6 bases, and 6 bases stayed unmatched. CDR3 region: CASSDFSGQSNEQFF. The CDR3 region has the DNA TGTGCCAGCAGTGACTTTAGCGGGCAAAGCAATGAGCAGTTCTTC.

Note on this clonotype: With a much larger clone just one base away, this may be a read error. This chain joins TRBV5-1 and TRBJ2-1; 10 positions match TRBD2. The germline gives CDR1 SGHRS, CDR2 YFSETQ. The V segment lost 0 bases and the J segment 2 bases; nucleotides outside the gene matches: 8. The CDR3 runs to 18 residues. The CDR3 coding sequence is TGCGCCAGCAGCTTGGGTAGCGGGAGGCTCGATACCTACAATGAGCAGTTCTTC. Its translation is CASSLGSGRLDTYNEQFF.